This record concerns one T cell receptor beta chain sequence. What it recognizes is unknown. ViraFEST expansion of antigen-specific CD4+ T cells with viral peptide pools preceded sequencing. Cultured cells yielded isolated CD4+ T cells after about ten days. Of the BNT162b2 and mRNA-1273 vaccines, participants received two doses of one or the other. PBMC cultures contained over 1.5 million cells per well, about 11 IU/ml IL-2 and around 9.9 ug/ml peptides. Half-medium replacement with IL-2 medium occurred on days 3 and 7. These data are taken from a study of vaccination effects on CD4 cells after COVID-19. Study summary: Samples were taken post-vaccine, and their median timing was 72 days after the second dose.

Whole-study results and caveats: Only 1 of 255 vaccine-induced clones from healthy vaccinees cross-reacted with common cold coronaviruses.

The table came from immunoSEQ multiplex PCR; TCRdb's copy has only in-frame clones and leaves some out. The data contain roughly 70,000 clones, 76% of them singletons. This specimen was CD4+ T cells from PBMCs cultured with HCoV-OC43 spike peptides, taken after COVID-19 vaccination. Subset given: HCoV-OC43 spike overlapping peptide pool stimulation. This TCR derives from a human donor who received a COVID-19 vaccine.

CDR3: CASGRMGDTQYF. The DNA for the CDR3 is TGTGCCAGCGGCCGGATGGGAGATACGCAGTATTTT. This rearrangement joins TRBV6-4 to TRBJ2-3; D is undetermined. Deletions cut 8 bases from V and 5 bases from J, with 11 bases between. The CDR3 has 12 residues. Per germline, CDR1 MRHNA and CDR2 SNTAGT.